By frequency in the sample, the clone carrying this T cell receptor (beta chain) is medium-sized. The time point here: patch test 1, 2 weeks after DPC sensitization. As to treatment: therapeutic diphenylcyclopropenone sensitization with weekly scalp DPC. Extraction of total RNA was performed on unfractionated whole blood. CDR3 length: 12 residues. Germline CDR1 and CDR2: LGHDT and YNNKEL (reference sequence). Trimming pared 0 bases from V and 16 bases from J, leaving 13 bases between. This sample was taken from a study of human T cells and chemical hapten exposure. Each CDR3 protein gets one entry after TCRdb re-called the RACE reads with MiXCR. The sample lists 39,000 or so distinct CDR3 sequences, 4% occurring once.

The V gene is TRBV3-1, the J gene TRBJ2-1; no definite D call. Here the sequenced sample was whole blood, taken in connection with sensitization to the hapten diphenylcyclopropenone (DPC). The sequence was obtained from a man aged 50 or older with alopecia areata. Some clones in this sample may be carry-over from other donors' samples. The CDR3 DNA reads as TGTGCCAGCAGCCAAGATCGGTATAGGTTTTTCTTC. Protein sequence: CASSQDRYRFFF.